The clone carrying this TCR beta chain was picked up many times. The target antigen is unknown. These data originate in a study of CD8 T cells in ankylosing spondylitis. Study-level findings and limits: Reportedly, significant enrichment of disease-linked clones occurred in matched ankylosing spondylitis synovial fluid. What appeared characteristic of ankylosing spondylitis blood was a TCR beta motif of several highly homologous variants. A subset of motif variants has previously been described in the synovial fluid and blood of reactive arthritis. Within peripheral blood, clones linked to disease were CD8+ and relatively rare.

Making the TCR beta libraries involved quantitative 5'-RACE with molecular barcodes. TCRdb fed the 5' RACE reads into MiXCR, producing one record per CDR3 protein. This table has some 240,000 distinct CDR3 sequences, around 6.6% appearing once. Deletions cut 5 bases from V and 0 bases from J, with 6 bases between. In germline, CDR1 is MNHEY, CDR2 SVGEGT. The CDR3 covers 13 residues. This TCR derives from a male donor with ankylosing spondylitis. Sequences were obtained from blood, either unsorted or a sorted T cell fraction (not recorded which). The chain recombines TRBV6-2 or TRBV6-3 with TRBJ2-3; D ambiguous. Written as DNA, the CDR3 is TGTGCCAGCAGTGACACTAGCACAGATACGCAGTATTTT. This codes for CASSDTSTDTQYF.